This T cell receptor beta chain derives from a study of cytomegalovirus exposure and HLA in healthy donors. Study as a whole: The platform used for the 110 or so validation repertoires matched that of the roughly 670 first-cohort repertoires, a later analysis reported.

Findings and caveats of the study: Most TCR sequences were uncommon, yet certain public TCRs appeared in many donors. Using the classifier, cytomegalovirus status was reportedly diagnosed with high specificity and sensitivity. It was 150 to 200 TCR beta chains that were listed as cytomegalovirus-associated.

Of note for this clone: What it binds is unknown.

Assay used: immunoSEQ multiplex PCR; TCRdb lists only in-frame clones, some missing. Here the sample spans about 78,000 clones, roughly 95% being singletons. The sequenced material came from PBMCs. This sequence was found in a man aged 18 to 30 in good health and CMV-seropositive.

CDR3: CASSLVGQGPYYTF. CDR3 DNA sequence: TGTGCCAGCAGCTTAGTTGGACAGGGACCTTACTACACCTTC. The chain joins TRBV7-9 to TRBJ1-2; 8 nucleotides line up with TRBD1. This CDR3 contains 14 residues. V shed 1 base, J shed 10 bases, and the junction held 8 bases outside the gene matches. CDR1 and CDR2 from the germline V gene are SEHNR and FQNEAQ (reference sequence).